This T cell receptor beta chain was captured in a study of CD8+ T cells in alopecia areata. Study-level background: The tofacitinib course ran for 6 to 18 months and was followed by 6 months off drug.

Comment on this clone: Its antigen is as yet unknown.

The germline V gene encodes CDR1 SGHTA and CDR2 FQGNSA. This CDR3 comprises 15 residues. V lost 5 bases and J lost 3; bases outside the gene matches: 9. Treatment here: oral pan-JAK inhibitor, 5-10 mg twice daily. Peripheral blood samples and lesional scalp punch biopsies were obtained from alopecia areata patients. It was from PBMCs that CD4+ and CD8+ T cells were sorted. Extraction and reverse transcription of RNA yielded cDNA as the sequencing template. This table comes from immunoSEQ multiplex PCR, and its TCRdb copy is limited to in-frame clones, with some not included. The sample lists about 110,000 clones; around 84% were seen once. Study outcomes and limitations: Both scalp clonality and the expanded CD8+ clones among the top 100 showed a significant decrease with tofacitinib.

The sequences come from CD8+ T cells sorted from blood, collected at week 24, from a patient treated with tofacitinib. The receptor's source is a human donor with alopecia areata. This chain links TRBV7-2 with TRBJ2-7; TRBD2 matches 8 bases. DNA for the CDR3: TGTGCCAGCAGCACTAGCGGTCAAGGGGGCTACGAGCAGTACTTC. It yields the protein CASSTSGQGGYEQYF.